Each of the 10 T cell receptor beta chains below was sequenced from the same sample in a study of Ad26.COV2.S vaccination and SARS-CoV-2 variants. Sequencing used immunoSEQ multiplex PCR; TCRdb keeps in-frame clones, though not all of them. The data show about 94,000 clones, with roughly 84% seen just once and about 17% held by the top ten. This specimen was peripheral blood, taken after recovery from COVID-19. The receptors were gathered from a human donor who had recovered from COVID-19.

This clone appeared a single time. The CDR3 reads CATSRAWAEAFF. The CDR3 DNA sequence: TGTGCCACCAGCAGAGCTTGGGCTGAAGCTTTCTTT. The gene calls are TRBV15 and TRBJ1-1; no clear D gene. V was clipped by 1 base and J by 6 bases, with 6 bases between them. The CDR3 loop spans 12 amino acids. The germline CDR1 and CDR2 sequences are LNHNV and YYDKDF (reference sequence).

The gene calls are TRBV5-1 and TRBJ2-7; a weak D match, TRBD1 (5 bases). Germline-derived CDR1 and CDR2 are SGHRS and YFSETQ. The CDR3 runs 12 residues. V lost 5 bases to trimming and J lost 6 bases, with 12 bases between them. CDR3 DNA sequence: TGCGCCAGCAGTTATCAGGGATCCGAGCAGTACTTC. Translation gives CASSYQGSEQYF. The variable domain in full, completed from reference TRBV5-1 and TRBJ2-7, reads KAGVTQTPRYLIKTRGQQVTLSCSPISGHRSVSWYQQTPGQGLQFLFEYFSETQRNKGNFPGRFSGRQFSNSRSEMNVSTLELGDSALYLCASSYQGSEQYFGPGTRLTVT.

This clone appeared a few times. The CDR3 nucleotides read TGCAGTGCTAGTCGGGAGGGCCTTCGGCACGAGCAGTACTTC. Its translation is CSASREGLRHEQYF. This chain connects TRBV20-1 to TRBJ2-7; 8 nucleotides match TRBD2. The germline V gene encodes CDR1 DFQATT and CDR2 SNEGSKA (reference sequence). V lost 3 bases and J lost 5; bases outside the gene matches: 9. The CDR3 is made up of 14 amino acids.

The chain combines TRBV18 with TRBJ2-1, with D perhaps assigned TRBD1 or TRBD2 (6 bases each). Germline CDR1 KGHSH, CDR2 LQKENI. The CDR3 extends over 15 amino acids. The V end lost 2 bases, the J end lost 7 bases, and 15 bases lay between the germline ends. CDR3 DNA sequence: TGTGCCAGCTCACCAGACGGGGGCGCAGGTAATGAGCAGTTCTTC. As protein: CASSPDGGAGNEQFF.

This clone was observed a few times. The same CDR3 also results from other DNA sequences found in this sample. This chain connects TRBV28 to TRBJ1-5; D is unclear. The V gene's germline CDR1 is MDHEN and CDR2 SYDVKM. The CDR3 loop spans 13 amino acids. Deletions cut 6 bases from V and 0 bases from J, with 6 bases between. The CDR3 loop reads CASRRDSNQPQHF. CDR3 coding DNA: TGTGCCAGCAGGCGGGATAGCAATCAGCCCCAGCATTTT.

The V and J genes are TRBV5-1 and TRBJ1-1; a weak D match, TRBD1 (5 bases). Germline V gives CDR1 SGHRS, CDR2 YFSETQ. V gave up 4 bases and J gave up 4 bases, with 20 bases separating them. This CDR3 comprises 16 residues. CDR3 loop: CASSHAGGVLSTEAFF. The CDR3 nucleotides are TGCGCCAGCAGCCATGCGGGGGGAGTATTGAGCACTGAAGCTTTCTTT.

The chain joins TRBV11-2 to TRBJ1-4, with 8 positions matching TRBD1. There are 16 residues in the CDR3. CDR1 and CDR2 (germline): SGHAT, FQNNGV. The J segment lost 7 bases and the V segment lost 4 bases, leaving 11 bases of the junction unmatched. The CDR3 DNA sequence: TGTGCCAGCAGCTCTCCGGACAGGGCAAGTCGTGAAAAACTGTTTTTT. Protein: CASSSPDRASREKLFF.

J is TRBJ1-2 and V is TRBV6-5; D uncertain. Germline V gives CDR1 MNHEY, CDR2 SVGAGI. The CDR3 loop spans 10 amino acids. Trimming took 8 bases from V and 2 from J, leaving 3 bases between them. The CDR3 coding sequence is TGTGCCAGCGCAAACTATGGCTACACCTTC. Its protein is CASANYGYTF.

The chain links TRBV5-1 to TRBJ1-5, with 11 positions matching TRBD1. The CDR3 runs to 17 residues. Germline trimming cut 4 bases from V and 4 bases from J; bases unmatched to any gene: 10. The germline V gene encodes CDR1 SGHRS and CDR2 YFSETQ. The CDR3 here is CASSPTVGTGGNQPQHF. The CDR3 DNA sequence: TGCGCCAGCAGCCCAACGGTAGGGACAGGGGGGAATCAGCCCCAGCATTTT.

This clone was detected once. The germline gene is not matched at one end of the junction; a read error may be the cause. Other DNA variants within this sample encode the same CDR3. The chain couples TRBV18 to TRBJ2-5; D not certain. Germline values: CDR1 KGHSH, CDR2 LQKENI. The CDR3 covers 12 residues. CDR3 region: CASSLKEETQYF. The CDR3 nucleotides are TGTGCCAGCTCGCTCAAAGAAGAGACCCAATACTTC. Full variable domain (outside the CDR3, taken from reference TRBV18 and TRBJ2-5): NAGVMQNPRHLVRRRGQEARLRCSPMKGHSHVYWYRQLPEEGLKFMVYLQKENIIDESGMPKERFSAEFPKEGPSILRIQQVVRGDSAAYFCASSLKEETQYFGPGTRLLVL.